The present T cell receptor (beta chain) was sequenced within a study of blood T cell repertoires in COVID-19. Turning to the study itself: PBMCs, B-cell-depleted T cells, or T cells were the source of the cDNA or gDNA that made up the material.

Sequencing was performed with immunoSEQ multiplex PCR; in TCRdb, only in-frame clones are kept and a portion is missing. The sample carries tens of thousands of clones, 70% to 90% recorded once. V was clipped by 4 bases and J by 5 bases; unmatched bases: 3. Germline V gene lookup returns CDR1 MDHEN and CDR2 SYDVKM. The CDR3 is made up of 14 amino acids. The table lists this clone with a count of one. The clonotype was recovered from a human donor in a cohort sampled during active COVID-19. The sample taken for sequencing was peripheral blood. This chain links TRBV28 with TRBJ1-1; 11 nucleotides align to TRBD1. The CDR3 sequence: CASSWTGGLTEAFF. Here the CDR3 DNA reads TGTGCCAGCAGTTGGACAGGGGGCCTGACTGAAGCTTTCTTT.